The 3 T cell receptor beta chains below all came from one sample that was sequenced in a study of shared clonotypes between healthy human individuals (dated by TCRdb to 2019 to 2021). CD8 naive samples consisted of CD45RO-negative cells that were positively selected for CCR7, yielding a CD45RA+CCR7+ population without TemRA cells. Library method: the immunoSEQ multiplex PCR assay. Held by TCRdb, this immuneACCESS table contains in-frame sequences only and omits some clones. Under half of the omission traces to an unresolved V gene where checked; the cause of the rest is unknown. This sample is represented by about 2 million clones; roughly 94% of them were singletons. 0.85% to 1.2% of the sample belongs to the ten largest clones. The sequenced material came from naive CD8+ T cells sorted from blood. The label giving this sample's cell subset or site can be read as: CD45RA+CCR7+. Every receptor here comes from a man between 18 and 29 years old in good health.

In its sample, this clone was seen once. The rearrangement uses TRBV7-9 and TRBJ2-7, with D possibly being TRBD1 or TRBD2 (6 bases each). CDR1 is SEHNR, CDR2 FQNEAQ, per germline (reference sequence). Trimming cost V 5 bases and J 6 bases, with 14 bases left between them. The CDR3 is made up of 13 amino acids. The CDR3 is CASSPTEGVEQYF. CDR3 DNA: TGTGCCAGCAGCCCTACGGAGGGGGTCGAGCAGTACTTC.

A note on this clone: The same CDR3 can be traced to other DNA sequences in this sample. The chain joins TRBV28 to TRBJ2-1; 7 positions agree with TRBD1. The CDR3 length is 15 residues. Germline V gene data show CDR1 as MDHEN and CDR2 as SYDVKM. J lost 0 bases, V lost 3 bases, and 2 bases had no gene match. CDR3 sequence (DNA): TGTGCCAGCAGTTTTAGGGACAGCTCCTACAATGAGCAGTTCTTC. Residues: CASSFRDSSYNEQFF.

In DNA, the CDR3 is TGCGCCAGCAGCCAGGGACTGGGAGGGGTCGATGAGCAGTTCTTC. Translated, it gives CASSQGLGGVDEQFF. V is TRBV4-3 and J is TRBJ2-1; 7 bases match TRBD2. Germline CDR1 and CDR2: LGHNA and YSLEER. This CDR3 contains 15 residues. Trimming took 3 bases from V and 8 from J; bases not matched to a gene: 10.